Following are 21 T cell receptor beta chains from one sample sequenced in a study of cytomegalovirus exposure and HLA in healthy donors. 13 Jbeta primers and 60 Vbeta primers were used for the PCR. Clones were sequenced by immunoSEQ multiplex PCR, and TCRdb holds only the in-frame ones, with some missing. This table has around 30,000 clones, 35% to 55% appearing once. Sequenced input: PBMCs. The receptor source for this set is a woman aged 45-65 years in good health and CMV-seronegative.

The rearrangement joins TRBV10-1 to TRBJ2-3; D gene unclear. This CDR3 has 13 amino acids. Germline V gene data show CDR1 as WNHNN and CDR2 as SYGVQD (reference sequence). Trimming cost V 3 bases and J 1 base, with 5 bases left between them. The CDR3 region has the DNA TGCGCCAGCAGTGAAGCCCGCACAGATACGCAGTATTTT. The encoded protein is CASSEARTDTQYF.

The CDR3 sequence is CASSLFQGQPETQYF. Here the CDR3 DNA reads TGTGCCAGCAGCTTATTCCAGGGTCAGCCAGAGACCCAGTACTTC. The chain joins TRBV7-6 to TRBJ2-5; D is possibly TRBD1 (5 bases). Trimming removed 2 bases from V and 4 bases from J, with 14 bases in between. The V gene's germline CDR1 is SGHVS and CDR2 FNYEAQ. This CDR3 is 15 amino acids long.

The chain links TRBV7-9 to TRBJ2-5; a possible D gene is TRBD1 (6 bases). The CDR3 runs to 14 residues. V dropped 1 base and J dropped 2 bases, with 8 bases sitting between them. Germline V gene sequence: CDR1 SEHNR, CDR2 FQNEAQ (reference sequence). The CDR3 DNA is TGTGCCAGCAGCTTAGACAGGGCACAAGAGACCCAGTACTTC. Residues: CASSLDRAQETQYF.

The chain couples TRBV6-5 to TRBJ2-5; 7 nucleotides line up with TRBD2. J was trimmed by 5 bases and V by 6 bases; bases with no gene match: 9. Germline V gene sequence: CDR1 MNHEY, CDR2 SVGAGI. The CDR3 is 14 residues long. CDR3 residues: CASRVTAGRETQYF. The CDR3 DNA sequence: TGTGCCAGCAGAGTTACAGCGGGGCGGGAGACCCAGTACTTC.

The chain uses TRBV6-6 and TRBJ1-5; TRBD1 matches 9 bases. The CDR3 runs 14 residues. Germline CDR1 and CDR2: MNHNY and SVGAGI (reference sequence). Trimming cost V 5 bases and J 4 bases; bases outside gene matches: 3. Here the CDR3 reads CASSGTGSNQPQHF. CDR3 nucleotide sequence: TGTGCCAGCAGTGGGACAGGGAGTAATCAGCCCCAGCATTTT.

The V call is TRBV19, the J call TRBJ2-7; D unresolved. There are 13 residues in the CDR3. Trimming removed 1 base from V and 6 bases from J, with 10 bases in between. The V gene's germline CDR1 is LNHDA and CDR2 SQIVND (reference sequence). CDR3 nucleotides: TGTGCCAGTAGTATAGGGTGGGCTGGCGAGCAGTACTTC. It is translated as CASSIGWAGEQYF. Full variable domain (missing parts from reference TRBV19 and TRBJ2-7): DGGITQSPKYLFRKEGQNVTLSCEQNLNHDAMYWYRQDPGQGLRLIYYSQIVNDFQKGDIAEGYSVSREKKESFPLTVTSAQKNPTAFYLCASSIGWAGEQYFGPGTRLTVT.

The chain joins TRBV19 to TRBJ2-1; 7 nucleotides align to TRBD2. In germline, CDR1 is LNHDA, CDR2 SQIVND (reference sequence). The ends lost 3 bases at V and 5 bases at J; junction bases unmatched: 7. The CDR3 runs to 15 residues. The CDR3 DNA reads as TGTGCCAGTAGTATCCCGGGGCGGGAGCACAATGAGCAGTTCTTC. Amino acids: CASSIPGREHNEQFF. Drawing the rest from reference TRBV19 and TRBJ2-1, the complete variable domain is DGGITQSPKYLFRKEGQNVTLSCEQNLNHDAMYWYRQDPGQGLRLIYYSQIVNDFQKGDIAEGYSVSREKKESFPLTVTSAQKNPTAFYLCASSIPGREHNEQFFGPGTRLTVL.

V gene TRBV14 combines with J gene TRBJ2-7, with D possibly TRBD1 on 5 matching bases. With 5 bases removed from V and 4 bases from J, the gap between germline ends came to 9 bases. The CDR3 length is 12 residues. Germline V gene lookup returns CDR1 SGHDN and CDR2 FVKESK. CDR3 amino acids: CASSTQGYEQYF. CDR3 bases: TGTGCCAGCAGCACCCAGGGTTACGAGCAGTACTTC.

CDR3 protein: CASSSGQGNTIYF. For the CDR3, the DNA is TGTGCCAGCAGCTCTGGGCAGGGGAACACCATATATTTT. The V gene is TRBV7-3, the J gene TRBJ1-3, with D perhaps matching TRBD1 (6 bases). Trimming removed 4 bases from V and 7 bases from J, with 11 bases in between. CDR1 and CDR2 (germline): SGHTA, FQGTGA. This CDR3 has 13 amino acids.

The CDR3 region is CASRQISTDTQYF. In DNA, the CDR3 is TGTGCCAGCAGACAGATTAGCACAGATACGCAGTATTTT. The genes are TRBV6-5 and TRBJ2-3; D is unresolved. The germline V gene encodes CDR1 MNHEY and CDR2 SVGAGI. Trimming removed 6 bases at V and 0 bases at J, with 7 bases between. This CDR3 spans 13 amino acids.

This clone was detected only a few times. The chain has TRBV11-2 and TRBJ2-3; 9 bases map to TRBD2. This CDR3 is 16 amino acids long. Losses at the gene ends were 5 bases for V and 5 bases for J; bases not matched to a gene: 11. Germline V gives CDR1 SGHAT, CDR2 FQNNGV. The CDR3 is CASSARTSAFVDTQYF. The CDR3 nucleotides are TGTGCCAGCAGCGCCCGGACTAGCGCCTTTGTAGATACGCAGTATTTT.

The chain recombines TRBV5-1 with TRBJ1-1; 12 bases align to TRBD1. CDR3 length equals 16 residues. Germline V lookup: CDR1 SGHRS, CDR2 YFSETQ. V was pared by 0 bases and J by 7 bases, with 7 bases of the junction left unmatched. This chain's CDR3 is CASSLGDRGPSLEAFF. CDR3 in DNA: TGCGCCAGCAGCTTGGGGGACAGGGGGCCTAGTCTTGAAGCTTTCTTT.

There are a few counts of this clone. V and J are TRBV19 and TRBJ2-7; unclear D gene. The CDR3 has 12 residues. CDR1 and CDR2 (germline): LNHDA, SQIVND (reference sequence). Trimming pared 3 bases from V and 4 bases from J, leaving 7 bases between. The CDR3 spells CASSIVGYEQYF. CDR3 sequence (DNA): TGTGCCAGTAGTATCGTCGGGTACGAGCAGTACTTC.

This chain connects TRBV29-1 to TRBJ2-3; TRBD2 matches at 7 bases. Germline CDR1 reads SQVTM; CDR2 reads ANQGSEA. V lost 0 bases to trimming and J lost 7 bases; unmatched junction nucleotides: 10. CDR3 size: 15 residues. For the CDR3, the DNA is TGCAGCGTTGAAGATCCGGCGGGAGATTTAAATACGCAGTATTTT. This codes for CSVEDPAGDLNTQYF.

The V gene is TRBV4-1, the J gene TRBJ1-1; D gene ambiguous. Germline V CDR1 and CDR2: MGHRA, YSYEKL. V was trimmed by 2 bases and J by 3 bases, leaving 13 bases between them. The CDR3 runs 15 residues. CDR3 nucleotides: TGCGCCAGCAGCCAACCCCGTGGTACTTACACTGAAGCTTTCTTT. Amino acids: CASSQPRGTYTEAFF.

The rearrangement joins TRBV5-1 to TRBJ2-2, with TRBD2 matching 10 bases. V lost 6 bases to trimming and J lost 4 bases; unmatched junction nucleotides: 6. CDR3 length: 15 amino acids. CDR1 SGHRS and CDR2 YFSETQ come from the germline V gene. CDR3 coding DNA: TGCGCCAGCATTCAAGCGGGGGGGCCCACCGGGGAGCTGTTTTTT. This gives the protein CASIQAGGPTGELFF.

The CDR3 spells CASSPRTVSGELFF. For the CDR3, the DNA is TGTGCCAGCAGTCCCCGGACAGTATCCGGGGAGCTGTTTTTT. J is TRBJ2-2 and V is TRBV6-5, with D tentatively TRBD1 (6 bases). Between the trimmed V and J ends, which lost 5 bases and 6 bases, there was a span of 13 bases. Germline V lookup: CDR1 MNHEY, CDR2 SVGAGI. The CDR3 runs 14 residues.

This chain connects TRBV10-3 to TRBJ2-7, with D tentatively TRBD1 (6 bases). There are 11 residues in the CDR3. Germline lookup yields CDR1 ENHRY and CDR2 SYGVKD. V was trimmed by 10 bases and J by 5 bases, leaving 12 bases between them. CDR3 nucleotide sequence: TGTGCCACCCAGACAGGTGACGAGCAGTACTTC. As protein: CATQTGDEQYF.

The rearrangement links TRBV5-1 to TRBJ2-7; D gene uncertain. Per the germline V gene, CDR1 is SGHRS and CDR2 is YFSETQ. The CDR3 covers 13 residues. Deletions cut 3 bases from V and 2 bases from J, with 9 bases between. CDR3 sequence reads: CASSSREPYEQYF. Written as DNA, the CDR3 is TGCGCCAGCAGCTCCCGAGAGCCCTACGAGCAGTACTTC.

The V and J genes are TRBV18 and TRBJ2-5; a weak D match, TRBD2 (5 bases). Germline V CDR1 and CDR2: KGHSH, LQKENI. The V gene lost 2 bases and the J gene lost 5 bases, with 18 bases spanning the gap. There are 16 residues in the CDR3. CDR3: CASSPGPGVVDETQYF. In nucleotides, the CDR3 is TGTGCCAGCTCACCAGGGCCCGGGGTTGTTGACGAGACCCAGTACTTC.

This clone was counted between two and nine times. The chain is built from TRBV28 and TRBJ2-7; 11 nucleotides align to TRBD1. Germline V gene sequence: CDR1 MDHEN, CDR2 SYDVKM. V dropped 5 bases and J dropped 2; count of bases not matched to a gene: 5. CDR3 length equals 15 residues. The CDR3 sequence is CASSGQGAVTYEQYF. DNA for the CDR3: TGTGCCAGCAGTGGACAGGGGGCCGTAACCTACGAGCAGTACTTC.